This T cell receptor beta chain was identified in a study of T cell repertoires in cytomegalovirus infection. TCRdb redid the calling of the reads with MiXCR, one entry per CDR3 protein. This table holds about 46,000 distinct CDR3 sequences, approximately 22% found once. This clonotype came up many times. The antigen remains undetermined. The CDR3 spans 15 residues. V lost 0 bases, J lost 0 bases, and 0 bases stayed unmatched. Germline CDR1 reads SGHTA; CDR2 reads FQGNSA. This TCR was sampled from a human donor in good health (CMV status not recorded). Some clones in this sample may be carry-over from other donors' samples. This rearrangement joins TRBV7-2 to TRBJ1-1; 8 bases match TRBD1. Source material: PBMCs, sequenced either directly or after in vitro stimulation (not recorded which). CDR3 in amino acids: CASSLAGQVNTEAFF. CDR3 coding DNA: TGTGCCAGCAGCTTAGCGGGACAGGTGAACACTGAAGCTTTCTTT.